This T cell receptor (beta chain) is from a study of T cells in Graves' hyperthyroidism and ophthalmopathy. The CDR3 loop spans 14 amino acids. Germline V gives CDR1 MNHNS, CDR2 SASEGT. Trimming pared 7 bases from V and 6 bases from J, leaving 16 bases between. Researchers amplified the TCR beta CDR3 regions from RNA transcripts. The TCR CDR3 was amplified in a first-round RT-PCR using the HTBI primer set. Via MiXCR, TCRdb re-called the multiplex PCR reads, giving one row per CDR3 protein. This sample carries 400,000 to 500,000 distinct CDR3 sequences, approximately 14% of them seen once, and the ten largest clones take 17%. This clonotype was found many times. Patients aged 18 to 65 had newly diagnosed hyperthyroidism lasting under 2 months. Pregnant or lactating patients were excluded, as were those with uncontrolled infection or other autoimmune disease. Used for diagnoses were clinical symptoms, serum thyroxine and TRAb, thyroid ultrasound and orbital computed tomography.

Sequencing was carried out using blood. The clonotype was recovered from a young woman with Graves' hyperthyroidism. J is TRBJ2-1 and V is TRBV6-1; a possible D gene is TRBD2 (5 bases). CDR3 sequence reads: CASTPTGIRNEQFF. The CDR3 region has the DNA TGTGCCAGCACTCCTACGGGGATCCGCAATGAGCAGTTCTTC.